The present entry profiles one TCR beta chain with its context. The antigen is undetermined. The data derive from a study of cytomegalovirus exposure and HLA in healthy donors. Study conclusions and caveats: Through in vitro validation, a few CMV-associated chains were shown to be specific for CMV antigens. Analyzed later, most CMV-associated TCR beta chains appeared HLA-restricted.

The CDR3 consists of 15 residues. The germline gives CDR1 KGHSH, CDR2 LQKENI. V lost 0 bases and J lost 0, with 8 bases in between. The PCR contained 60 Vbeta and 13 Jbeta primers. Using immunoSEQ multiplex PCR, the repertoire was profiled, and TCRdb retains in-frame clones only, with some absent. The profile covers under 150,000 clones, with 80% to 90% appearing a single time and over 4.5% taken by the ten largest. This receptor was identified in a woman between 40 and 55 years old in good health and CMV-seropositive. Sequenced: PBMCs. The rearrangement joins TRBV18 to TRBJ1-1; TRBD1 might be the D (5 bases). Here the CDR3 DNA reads TGTGCCAGCTCACCACCGAGACAGATGAACACTGAAGCTTTCTTT. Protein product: CASSPPRQMNTEAFF.